A single sample gave rise to the 3 T cell receptor beta chains below, sequenced in a study of cytomegalovirus exposure and HLA in healthy donors. It was with 60 Vbeta and 13 Jbeta primers that the PCR ran. The repertoire was sequenced with immunoSEQ multiplex PCR; TCRdb's copy has only in-frame clones and lacks some. The table includes roughly 96,000 clones, about 70% detected once. Sample: PBMCs. The receptors derive from a female donor in good health and CMV-seropositive.

This chain joins TRBV6-1 and TRBJ1-6; 12 bases are shared with TRBD1. The CDR3 sequence is 15 residues long. The germline V gene encodes CDR1 MNHNS and CDR2 SASEGT. The V and J ends lost 7 bases and 9 bases, in that order; junction bases with no gene match: 7. CDR3 nucleotides: TGTGCCAGCACCGAAGGGGGACAGGGGGCTTCACCCCTCCACTTT. Encoded protein: CASTEGGQGASPLHF.

This CDR3 reads CASSTDSSTDTQYF. CDR3 DNA: TGCGCCAGCAGCACCGACAGCAGCACAGATACGCAGTATTTT. The chain combines TRBV5-1 with TRBJ2-3; maybe TRBD1 (5 bases). This CDR3 is built from 14 residues. The germline V and J ends were trimmed by 4 bases and 0 bases, with 9 bases remaining between them. Germline V CDR1 and CDR2: SGHRS, YFSETQ.

The V call is TRBV7-2, the J call TRBJ1-1, with D unclear. CDR3 length: 11 amino acids. Germline V gene data show CDR1 as SGHTA and CDR2 as FQGNSA. Trimming left V 3 bases short and J 10 bases short, with 9 bases between. The DNA of the CDR3 is TGTGCCAGCAGCTTGCGCGTCGGAGCTTTCTTT. Its protein is CASSLRVGAFF.